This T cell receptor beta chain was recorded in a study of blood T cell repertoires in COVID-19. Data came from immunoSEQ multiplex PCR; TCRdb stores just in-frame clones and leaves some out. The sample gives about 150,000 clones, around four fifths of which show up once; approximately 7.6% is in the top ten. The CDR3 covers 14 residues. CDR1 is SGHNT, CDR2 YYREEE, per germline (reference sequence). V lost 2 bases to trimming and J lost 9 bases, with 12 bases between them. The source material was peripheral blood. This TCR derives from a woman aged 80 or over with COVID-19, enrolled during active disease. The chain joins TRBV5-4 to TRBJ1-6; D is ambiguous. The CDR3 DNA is TGTGCCAGCAGCTTCACCGGGAGTAGTTCACCCCTCCACTTT. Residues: CASSFTGSSSPLHF.